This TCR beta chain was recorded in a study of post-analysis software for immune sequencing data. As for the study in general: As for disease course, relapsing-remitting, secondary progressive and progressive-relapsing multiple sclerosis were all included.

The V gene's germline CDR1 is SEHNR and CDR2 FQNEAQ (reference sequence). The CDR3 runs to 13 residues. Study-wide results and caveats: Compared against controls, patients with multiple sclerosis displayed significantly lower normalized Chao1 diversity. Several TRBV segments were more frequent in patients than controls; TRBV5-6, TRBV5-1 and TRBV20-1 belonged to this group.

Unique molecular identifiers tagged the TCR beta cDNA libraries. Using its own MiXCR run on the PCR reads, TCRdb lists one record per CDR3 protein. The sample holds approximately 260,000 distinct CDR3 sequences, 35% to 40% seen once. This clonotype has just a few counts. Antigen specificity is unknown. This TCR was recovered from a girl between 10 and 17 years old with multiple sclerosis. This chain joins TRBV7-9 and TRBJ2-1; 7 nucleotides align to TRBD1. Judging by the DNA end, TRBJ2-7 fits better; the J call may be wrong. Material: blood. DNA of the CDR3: TGTGCCAGCAACTCGGGACAGTACAATGAGCAGTACTTC. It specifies CASNSGQYNEQYF.